This entry lists 13 T cell receptor beta chains sequenced from one sample in a study of blood T cell repertoires in COVID-19. TCRdb's copy holds only in-frame clones and misses some; the assay was immunoSEQ multiplex PCR. The data contain approximately 240,000 clones, about 90% of them seen just once; the ten biggest clones take up about 6.9%. Sequencing was done on a sample of PBMCs or T cells enriched from blood (not recorded which). These receptors came from a woman in her twenties or thirties with acute COVID-19.

The chain joins TRBV10-3 to TRBJ1-2; D is unclear. Germline V gene data show CDR1 as ENHRY and CDR2 as SYGVKD. V lost 0 bases, J lost 5 bases, and 13 bases lay in between. There are 15 residues in the CDR3. In nucleotides, the CDR3 is TGTGCCATCAGTGAGTCATTTTGGCAGAAATATGGCTACACCTTC. This encodes CAISESFWQKYGYTF.

This clone was observed a single time. The chain carries TRBV6-5 and TRBJ1-5; D is uncertain. This CDR3 has 15 amino acids. Germline V gives CDR1 MNHEY, CDR2 SVGAGI. The ends were cut back, 0 bases at V and 5 bases at J, with 11 bases in the middle. This CDR3 is CASSYSEAGDQPQHF. CDR3 in DNA: TGTGCCAGCAGTTACTCGGAGGCGGGAGATCAGCCCCAGCATTTT.

The chain couples TRBV3-1 (or the pseudogene TRBV3-2) to TRBJ1-1; D is unresolved. Germline assignment: CDR1 LGHDT and CDR2 YNNKEL (reference sequence). CDR3 size: 14 residues. V lost 3 bases, J lost 0 bases, and 8 bases lay in between. CDR3 in DNA: TGTGCCAGCAGCCATCCAGGCATGAACACTGAAGCTTTCTTT. Its translation is CASSHPGMNTEAFF.

This chain joins TRBV28 and TRBJ2-1, with 7 bases aligning to TRBD1. From germline, CDR1 is MDHEN and CDR2 SYDVKM. The CDR3 has 15 residues. With 2 bases clipped from V and 3 bases from J, the junction kept 4 bases outside the gene matches. CDR3 loop: CASSLVDRLYNEQFF. The CDR3 DNA is TGTGCCAGCAGTTTAGTGGACAGGCTCTACAATGAGCAGTTCTTC.

The V gene is TRBV21-1, the J gene TRBJ2-2; the D segment call TRBD1 is taken from the table without a DNA check. TRBV21-1 is assigned pseudogene status. This CDR3 contains 16 residues. The CDR3 loop reads CASSKGTGRNTGELFF. The CDR3 coding sequence is TGTGCCAGCAGCAAAGGGACAGGGAGAAACACCGGGGAGCTGTTTTTT.

The chain couples TRBV29-1 to TRBJ2-7, with 8 bases fitting TRBD1. The CDR3 spans 12 residues. CDR1 is SQVTM and CDR2 is ANQGSEA in the germline V gene. The trim removed 4 bases at V and 1 base at J, leaving 0 bases unmatched. The CDR3 nucleotides read TGCAGCGTTGGACAGGGGTCCTACGAGCAGTACTTC. Its translation: CSVGQGSYEQYF.

The V and J genes are TRBV5-4 and TRBJ2-2, with 8 positions matching TRBD1. The V segment lost 4 bases and the J segment 6 bases; nucleotides outside the gene matches: 5. Germline-derived CDR1 and CDR2 are SGHNT and YYREEE (reference sequence). This CDR3 is 14 amino acids long. The DNA of the CDR3 is TGTGCCAGCAGCCGAAAACAGGGGGCCGGGGAGCTGTTTTTT. This encodes CASSRKQGAGELFF.

The J gene is TRBJ1-1, the V gene TRBV19; the D gene is possibly TRBD1 (5 bases). From germline, CDR1 is LNHDA and CDR2 SQIVND (reference sequence). The length of the CDR3 is 13 residues. V was shortened by 5 bases and J by 6 bases, with 13 bases between the two germline ends. The CDR3 nucleotides read TGTGCCAGTAGTCGGACACTTAACGCTGAAGCTTTCTTT. Protein: CASSRTLNAEAFF.

The chain uses TRBV7-8 and TRBJ2-7; no firm D call. Germline CDR1 and CDR2: SGHVS and FQNEAQ. The germline V and J ends were trimmed by 4 bases and 1 base, with 11 bases remaining between them. CDR3 length: 14 residues. CDR3 bases: TGTGCCAGCAGCTCGATCACACTATCCTACGAGCAGTACTTC. Translating it yields CASSSITLSYEQYF.

The V gene is TRBV9, the J gene TRBJ1-4, with unresolved D. Trimming removed 0 bases at V and 4 bases at J, with 7 bases between. CDR3 size: 14 residues. Germline CDR1 SGDLS, CDR2 YYNGEE. Here the CDR3 reads CASSVDLGNEKLFF. In DNA form, the CDR3 reads TGTGCCAGCAGCGTAGATCTAGGTAATGAAAAACTGTTTTTT.

V gene TRBV2 combines with J gene TRBJ2-7, with TRBD2 matching over 9 bases. V was clipped by 7 bases and J by 3 bases; unmatched bases: 4. Germline-derived CDR1 and CDR2 are SNHLY and FYNNEI. This CDR3 has 13 amino acids. The CDR3 bases are TGTGCCAGCAAGGCGGGAGGGCTCTACGAGCAGTACTTC. This gives the protein CASKAGGLYEQYF. Using reference TRBV2 and TRBJ2-7 for the parts outside the CDR3, the full variable domain is EPEVTQTPSHQVTQMGQEVILRCVPISNHLYFYWYRQILGQKVEFLVSFYNNEISEKSEIFDDQFSVERPDGSNFTLKIRSTKLEDSAMYFCASKAGGLYEQYFGPGTRLTVT.

The chain carries TRBV4-1 and TRBJ2-1; 7 nucleotides agree with TRBD1. Unmatched junction bases numbered 6, after V lost 2 bases and J lost 2 bases. Germline V gene sequence: CDR1 MGHRA, CDR2 YSYEKL. The CDR3 length is 16 residues. The CDR3 DNA is TGCGCCAGCAGCCAAACGGATCAGGGGGCCTACAATGAGCAGTTCTTC. Translation: CASSQTDQGAYNEQFF.

This chain uses TRBV6-5 with TRBJ2-3, with TRBD2 matching over 11 bases. The CDR3 runs to 14 residues. Trimming at V came to 6 bases and at J to 6 bases, leaving 5 bases not matched to a gene. The V gene's germline CDR1 is MNHEY and CDR2 SVGAGI. CDR3 amino acids: CASRAGLAVDTQYF. The DNA of the CDR3 is TGTGCCAGCAGGGCGGGACTAGCGGTGGATACGCAGTATTTT.